This T cell receptor beta chain was sequenced for a study of T cell repertoires in cytomegalovirus infection. Background on the study: Alongside well-studied HLA-B-restricted CMV epitopes, recently identified HLA-C-restricted CMV epitopes were also used. A matching HLA type, together with CMV infection, was signaled by public TCR beta signatures.

Study-wide findings and caveats: Summed frequency of shared TCR beta families picked out CMV carriers who also had the relevant HLA. Dominant in the ex vivo response were TCR beta clonotypes restricted by HLA-C and specific for CMV.

TCRdb used MiXCR to reprocess the reads, holding one entry per CDR3 protein. This sample has roughly 310,000 distinct CDR3 sequences; under 35% occur once, and the top ten carry 20%. Trimming stripped 3 bases from V and 2 bases from J, with 10 bases between. The CDR3 is 14 residues long. Germline-derived CDR1 and CDR2 are DFQATT and SNEGSKA (reference sequence). This clonotype was seen a handful of times. Its target is not known. This receptor was taken from a human donor in good health (CMV status not recorded). Some clones in this sample may be carry-over from other donors' samples. Sequencing used cultured PBMCs, obtained from culture after CMV antigen stimulation. The J gene is TRBJ2-2, the V gene TRBV20-1; either TRBD1 or TRBD2 may supply D (5 bases each). CDR3 sequence reads: CSASKGRNTGELFF. The DNA for the CDR3 is TGCAGTGCTAGTAAGGGGAGAAACACCGGGGAGCTGTTTTTT.